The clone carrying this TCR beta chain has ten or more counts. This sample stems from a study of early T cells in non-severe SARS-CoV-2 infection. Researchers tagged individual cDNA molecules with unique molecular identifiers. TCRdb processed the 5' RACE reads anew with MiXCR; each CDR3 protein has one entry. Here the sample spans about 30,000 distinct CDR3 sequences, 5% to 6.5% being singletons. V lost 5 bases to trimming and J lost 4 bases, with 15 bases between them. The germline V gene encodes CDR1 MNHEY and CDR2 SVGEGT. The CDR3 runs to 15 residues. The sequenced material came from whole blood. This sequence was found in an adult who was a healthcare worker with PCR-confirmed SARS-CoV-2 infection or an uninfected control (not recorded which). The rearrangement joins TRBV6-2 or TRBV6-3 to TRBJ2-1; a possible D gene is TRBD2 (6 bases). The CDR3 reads CASSLAGIGYNEQFF. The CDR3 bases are TGTGCCAGCAGTCTGGCGGGAATCGGGTACAATGAGCAGTTCTTC.